The next 9 T cell receptor beta chains were all read from a single sample in a study of T cells in narcolepsy. Assay used: immunoSEQ multiplex PCR; TCRdb lists only in-frame clones, some missing. The data hold tens of thousands of clones, with roughly 87% observed a single time. The specimen sequenced was CD45RA- memory CD4+ T cells from PBMCs. These receptor sequences come from a human donor with narcolepsy.

The rearrangement uses TRBV30 and TRBJ2-7, with 8 bases lining up with TRBD1. CDR1 is GTSNPN and CDR2 is SVGIG in the germline V gene (reference sequence). CDR3 length: 13 residues. V dropped 5 bases and J dropped 6; count of bases not matched to a gene: 9. The CDR3 is CAWQTGVNREQYF. The CDR3 DNA follows: TGTGCCTGGCAGACAGGGGTTAATCGCGAGCAGTACTTC. Full variable domain (outside the CDR3, taken from reference TRBV30 and TRBJ2-7): SQTIHQWPATLVQPVGSPLSLECTVEGTSNPNLYWYRQAAGRGLQLLFYSVGIGQISSEVPQNLSASRPQDRQFILSSKKLLLSDSGFYLCAWQTGVNREQYFGPGTRLTVT.

This chain links TRBV7-3 with TRBJ2-3, with D unclear. Germline loops: CDR1 SGHTA, CDR2 FQGTGA. The length of the CDR3 is 12 residues. V gave up 4 bases and J gave up 5 bases, with 7 bases separating them. The CDR3 DNA is TGTGCCAGCAGCTCCAGCCGAGATACGCAGTATTTT. This sequence encodes CASSSSRDTQYF.

This clone was detected only once. Sequence at one end of the junction differs from germline and may be a read error. V usage is TRBV10-3 and J usage is TRBJ2-1, with 10 bases fitting TRBD2. In germline, CDR1 is ENHRY, CDR2 SYGVKD. The CDR3 extends over 15 amino acids. CDR3 amino acids: CAITERGGTYNEQFF. CDR3 in DNA: TGTGCCATCACTGAGCGGGGGGGCACCTACAATGAGCAGTTCTTC.

The chain links TRBV29-1 to TRBJ1-1; TRBD1 aligns across 8 bases. Looked up from germline, CDR1 is SQVTM and CDR2 is ANQGSEA. The length of the CDR3 is 15 residues. With V trimmed by 7 bases and J by 2 bases, 12 bases remained unmatched. CDR3 DNA: TGCAGCGCTGACAGACCAGGGGGCCGTAACACTGAAGCTTTCTTT. This encodes CSADRPGGRNTEAFF.

The V gene is TRBV27, the J gene TRBJ1-4; D gene ambiguous. The V end was cut by 2 bases, the J end by 8 bases, with 9 bases between. The germline V gene encodes CDR1 MNHEY and CDR2 SMNVEV (reference sequence). The CDR3 runs 13 residues. CDR3 nucleotide sequence: TGTGCCAGCAGTTTAACGGGTGGGGAAAAACTGTTTTTT. Encoded protein: CASSLTGGEKLFF.

The chain combines TRBV2 with TRBJ2-1; 7 bases match TRBD2. CDR1 is SNHLY and CDR2 is FYNNEI in the germline V gene. V trimming: 5 bases; J trimming: 3 bases; junction bases outside the gene matches: 7. The CDR3 loop spans 15 amino acids. The CDR3 nucleotides read TGTGCCAGCAGTAGAGAGGGGAGGGGCTACAATGAGCAGTTCTTC. Translated: CASSREGRGYNEQFF. The full variable domain, in which reference TRBV2 and TRBJ2-1 provide the parts outside the CDR3, is EPEVTQTPSHQVTQMGQEVILRCVPISNHLYFYWYRQILGQKVEFLVSFYNNEISEKSEIFDDQFSVERPDGSNFTLKIRSTKLEDSAMYFCASSREGRGYNEQFFGPGTRLTVL.

V usage is TRBV11-2 and J usage is TRBJ1-2, with D maybe TRBD1 (6 bases). Germline CDR1 reads SGHAT; CDR2 reads FQNNGV. The CDR3 has 14 residues. Deletions cut 7 bases from V and 3 bases from J, with 15 bases between. The CDR3 protein is CASTNAGGHYGYTF. The CDR3 nucleotides read TGTGCCAGCACCAATGCGGGGGGCCACTATGGCTACACCTTC. Full variable domain (outside the CDR3, taken from reference TRBV11-2 and TRBJ1-2): EAGVAQSPRYKIIEKRQSVAFWCNPISGHATLYWYQQILGQGPKLLIQFQNNGVVDDSQLPKDRFSAERLKGVDSTLKIQPAKLEDSAVYLCASTNAGGHYGYTFGSGTRLTVV.

The chain couples TRBV6-6 to TRBJ2-7; D is unclear. Trimming took off 0 bases at V and 3 bases at J, with 15 bases between the two ends. Germline V gene lookup returns CDR1 MNHNY and CDR2 SVGAGI (reference sequence). The CDR3 has 16 residues. CDR3 amino acids: CASSYSGFTEIYEQYF. The CDR3 region has the DNA TGTGCCAGCAGTTACTCGGGCTTCACAGAGATCTACGAGCAGTACTTC.

This chain joins TRBV28 and TRBJ1-2; D is unclear. The CDR3 has 13 amino acids. The V and J ends lost 7 bases and 4 bases respectively, with 13 bases between them. CDR1 MDHEN and CDR2 SYDVKM come from the germline V gene. The CDR3 sequence: CASIGTPPYGYTF. As DNA, the CDR3 is TGTGCCAGCATCGGAACACCCCCCTATGGCTACACCTTC.